Shown below are 22 T cell receptor beta chains from a single sample sequenced in a study of T cells in Graves' hyperthyroidism and ophthalmopathy. RNA transcripts provided the source from which TCR beta CDR3 regions were amplified. A first-round RT-PCR of the TCR CDR3 used the HTBI primer set. A single record per CDR3 protein comes from TCRdb applying MiXCR to the multiplex PCR reads. Among approximately 330,000 distinct CDR3 sequences, under 25% were seen once, and the ten largest hold under 55%. What was sequenced was blood. The receptor set was obtained from a woman aged 50 to 60 with Graves' hyperthyroidism.

The table lists this clonotype with a few counts. This rearrangement joins TRBV9 to TRBJ2-3; D remains ambiguous. This CDR3 spans 13 amino acids. CDR1 is SGDLS and CDR2 is YYNGEE in the germline V gene. Trimming took off 0 bases at V and 4 bases at J, with 6 bases between the two ends. The DNA for the CDR3 is TGTGCCAGCAGCGTAGTGGGGTCAGATACGCAGTATTTT. It is translated as CASSVVGSDTQYF.

In its sample, this clonotype was seen many times. This sequence joins TRBV14 and TRBJ1-1; D possibly corresponds to TRBD1 (6 bases). The CDR3 runs 15 residues. In germline, CDR1 is SGHDN, CDR2 FVKESK. V was trimmed by 0 bases and J by 10 bases, leaving 18 bases between them. Here the CDR3 DNA reads TGTGCCAGCAGCCAAGATCAAGGGAGGGGGGTCGGAGCTTTCTTT. The encoded protein is CASSQDQGRGVGAFF.

The chain couples TRBV7-3 to TRBJ2-2, with 9 bases identical to TRBD1. V lost 5 bases, J lost 5 bases, and 9 bases stayed unmatched. CDR1 is SGHTA and CDR2 is FQGTGA in the germline V gene. The CDR3 loop spans 16 amino acids. The CDR3 loop is CASSLGQGLWTGELFF. The CDR3, as DNA: TGTGCCAGCAGCCTGGGACAGGGCCTTTGGACCGGGGAGCTGTTTTTT.

This clonotype has a handful of counts. The rearrangement links TRBV28 to TRBJ1-3; tentatively, D is TRBD1 (5 bases). Looked up from germline, CDR1 is MDHEN and CDR2 is SYDVKM. Trimming stripped 2 bases from V and 0 bases from J, with 8 bases between. The CDR3 is made up of 15 amino acids. CDR3 protein: CASSLAGNSGNTIYF. DNA of the CDR3: TGTGCCAGCAGTTTAGCAGGGAACTCTGGAAACACCATATATTTT.

This clonotype was seen at least ten times. V and J are TRBV13 and TRBJ2-7, with no clear D. Germline V gene data show CDR1 as PRHDT and CDR2 as FYEKMQ (reference sequence). V shed 2 bases and J shed 6 bases, with 11 bases lying between them. The CDR3 contains 13 residues. The CDR3 DNA is TGTGCCAGCAGCTTATCCGGGCTGTTCGAGCAGTACTTC. It yields the protein CASSLSGLFEQYF.

This clonotype came up many times. In nucleotides, the CDR3 is TGTGCCATCAGTGAGTCTGTGGGACAGAAGGCAGGCTCCTACGAGCAGTACTTC. Protein sequence: CAISESVGQKAGSYEQYF. The genes are TRBV10-3 and TRBJ2-7; the match to TRBD1 covers 7 bases. J lost 0 bases, V lost 0 bases, and 11 bases had no gene match. Germline loops: CDR1 ENHRY, CDR2 SYGVKD. CDR3 size: 18 residues.

The V call is TRBV27, the J call TRBJ2-2; D possibly corresponds to TRBD2 (5 bases). Germline V gene sequence: CDR1 MNHEY, CDR2 SMNVEV (reference sequence). This CDR3 is 15 amino acids long. V lost 0 bases to trimming and J lost 4 bases, with 9 bases between them. CDR3: CASSLSGSFTGELFF. DNA of the CDR3: TGTGCCAGCAGTTTATCGGGGAGCTTCACCGGGGAGCTGTTTTTT.

V is TRBV6-5 and J is TRBJ1-2, with D unresolved. CDR1 and CDR2 from the germline V gene are MNHEY and SVGAGI. This CDR3 is built from 14 residues. The germline V and J ends were trimmed by 2 bases and 0 bases, with 7 bases remaining between them. CDR3 nucleotide sequence: TGTGCCAGCAGTTACGAGCGAACTAACTATGGCTACACCTTC. Translation: CASSYERTNYGYTF.

This CDR3 reads CASSLVGLGNSPLHF. CDR3 coding DNA: TGTGCCAGCAGCTTAGTGGGGCTAGGGAATTCACCCCTCCACTTT. The chain couples TRBV7-9 to TRBJ1-6; D is possibly TRBD1 (5 bases). This CDR3 is 15 amino acids long. V lost 1 base, J lost 7 bases, and 11 bases lay in between. Germline-derived CDR1 and CDR2 are SEHNR and FQNEAQ (reference sequence).

With regard to this clonotype: A much more abundant neighbour one base away suggests this may be a read error. The genes are TRBV2 and TRBJ2-5; D is uncertain. Germline CDR1 reads SNHLY; CDR2 reads FYNNEI. The CDR3 is 14 residues long. CDR3: CVSSVSETQETQYF. CDR3 nucleotides: TGTGTCAGCAGTGTATCGGAAACCCAAGAGACCCAGTACTTC.

As concerns this clonotype: One junction end does not reproduce the germline sequence, and a read error may be involved. V usage is TRBV6-2 or TRBV6-3 and J usage is TRBJ2-1; D not certain. CDR1 is MNHEY and CDR2 is SVGEGT in the germline V gene. The CDR3 is 15 residues long. CDR3 region: CASSYDGRSYNERFF. The CDR3, as DNA: TGTGCCAGCAGTTACGATGGGCGCTCCTACAATGAGCGGTTCTTC.

This clonotype has ten or more counts. The V gene is TRBV20-1, the J gene TRBJ1-5; no reliable D call. The V end lost 7 bases, the J end lost 3 bases, and 13 bases lay between the germline ends. The germline gives CDR1 DFQATT, CDR2 SNEGSKA (reference sequence). The CDR3 runs 13 residues. The DNA of the CDR3 is TGCAGTGTCAAGGCTCCGGACAATCAGCCCCAGCATTTT. Its translation: CSVKAPDNQPQHF.

This clonotype came up many times. J is TRBJ2-5 and V is TRBV2; no reliable D call. Germline V gene sequence: CDR1 SNHLY, CDR2 FYNNEI. V lost 11 bases and J 4 bases, leaving 11 bases between the germline ends. The CDR3 length is 11 residues. DNA of the CDR3: TGTGCCCGTAGGATCATAGAGACCCAGTACTTC. Translation: CARRIIETQYF.

This chain connects TRBV4-1 to TRBJ2-2, with 14 bases aligning to TRBD2. The CDR3 runs to 17 residues. Trimming took 3 bases from V and 5 from J; bases not matched to a gene: 5. Germline V lookup: CDR1 MGHRA, CDR2 YSYEKL. CDR3 bases: TGCGCCAGCAGCCAGGGACTAGCGGGAGTAATGACCGGGGAGCTGTTTTTT. Translated, it gives CASSQGLAGVMTGELFF.

In its sample, this clonotype was seen many times. The chain has TRBV20-1 and TRBJ2-1; 13 bases are a match to TRBD2. The CDR3 runs 15 residues. Looked up from germline, CDR1 is DFQATT and CDR2 is SNEGSKA (reference sequence). V lost 3 bases and J lost 7; bases outside the gene matches: 6. The CDR3 reads CSARGTSGVWNEQFF. The CDR3 DNA reads TGCAGTGCTAGGGGGACTAGCGGGGTCTGGAATGAGCAGTTCTTC.

This clonotype came up many times. The chain carries TRBV30 and TRBJ1-2; possibly TRBD1 for D (5 bases). The germline V and J ends were trimmed by 1 base and 6 bases, with 12 bases remaining between them. CDR1 is GTSNPN and CDR2 is SVGIG in the germline V gene (reference sequence). The length of the CDR3 is 13 residues. The chain's CDR3 is CAWSETVVNGYTF. The CDR3 DNA reads TGTGCCTGGAGTGAGACAGTAGTCAATGGCTACACCTTC.

The gene calls are TRBV11-2 and TRBJ2-4; D gene ambiguous. Deletions cut 1 base from V and 0 bases from J, with 7 bases between. The CDR3 sequence is 15 residues long. The germline V gene encodes CDR1 SGHAT and CDR2 FQNNGV. The CDR3 is CASSLVGAAKNIQYF. CDR3 bases: TGTGCCAGCAGCTTAGTAGGTGCAGCCAAAAACATTCAGTACTTC.

Ten or more counts support this clonotype. CDR3 loop: CASSQDAGEVETQYF. For the CDR3, the DNA is TGTGCCAGCAGCCAAGATGCCGGGGAAGTCGAGACCCAGTACTTC. The chain recombines TRBV3-1 with TRBJ2-5, with D perhaps matching TRBD2 (5 bases). V lost 0 bases to trimming and J lost 5 bases, with 13 bases between them. The germline CDR1 and CDR2 sequences are LGHDT and YNNKEL (reference sequence). The length of the CDR3 is 15 residues.

There are a few counts of this clonotype. The chain links TRBV28 to TRBJ1-1; a weak D match, TRBD1 (5 bases). The CDR3 runs to 12 residues. Germline lookup yields CDR1 MDHEN and CDR2 SYDVKM. The V end lost 5 bases, the J end lost 7 bases, and 11 bases lay between the germline ends. The CDR3 region is CASSLDSFEAFF. The CDR3 DNA is TGTGCCAGCAGTCTTGACAGCTTTGAAGCTTTCTTT.

The sample holds many counts of this clonotype. The DNA for the CDR3 is TGTGCCATCGACCGGGACACTGAAGCTTTCTTT. This gives the protein CAIDRDTEAFF. The chain carries TRBV12-3 or TRBV12-4 and TRBJ1-1; D remains unclear. V was shortened by 10 bases and J by 3 bases, with 9 bases between the two germline ends. This CDR3 spans 11 amino acids.

This clonotype was observed many times. The chain recombines TRBV7-9 with TRBJ1-1; 7 nucleotides match TRBD1. Per germline, CDR1 SEHNR and CDR2 FQNEAQ (reference sequence). The CDR3 totals 17 residues. Losses at the gene ends were 5 bases for V and 0 bases for J; bases not matched to a gene: 12. This CDR3 reads CASSKGGGGLMNTEAFF. CDR3 DNA: TGTGCCAGCAGCAAAGGGGGCGGGGGCCTTATGAACACTGAAGCTTTCTTT.

This clonotype was recorded at least ten times. The CDR3 reads CASSPRTGREAFF. In DNA form, the CDR3 reads TGTGCCAGCAGCCCCCGGACAGGGCGTGAAGCTTTCTTT. The chain combines TRBV3-1 with TRBJ1-1, with 8 bases aligning to TRBD1. The V and J ends lost 4 bases and 7 bases, in that order; junction bases with no gene match: 5. There are 13 residues in the CDR3. Per germline, CDR1 LGHDT and CDR2 YNNKEL (reference sequence).